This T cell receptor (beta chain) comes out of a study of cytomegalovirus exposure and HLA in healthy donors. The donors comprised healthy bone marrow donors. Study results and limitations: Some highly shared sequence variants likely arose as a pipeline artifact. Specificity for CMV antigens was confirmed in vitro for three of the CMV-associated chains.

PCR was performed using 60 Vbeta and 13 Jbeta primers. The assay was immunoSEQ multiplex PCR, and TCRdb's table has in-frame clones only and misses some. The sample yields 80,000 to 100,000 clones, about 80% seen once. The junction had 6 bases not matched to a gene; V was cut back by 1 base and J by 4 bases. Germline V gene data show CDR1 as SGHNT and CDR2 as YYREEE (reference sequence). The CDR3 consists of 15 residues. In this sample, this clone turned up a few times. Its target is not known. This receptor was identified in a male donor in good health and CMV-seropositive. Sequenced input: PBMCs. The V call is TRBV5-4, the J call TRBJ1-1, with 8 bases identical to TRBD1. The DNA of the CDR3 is TGTGCCAGCAGCTTGTGGGCCAGGGGGCTCACTGAAGCTTTCTTT. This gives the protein CASSLWARGLTEAFF.